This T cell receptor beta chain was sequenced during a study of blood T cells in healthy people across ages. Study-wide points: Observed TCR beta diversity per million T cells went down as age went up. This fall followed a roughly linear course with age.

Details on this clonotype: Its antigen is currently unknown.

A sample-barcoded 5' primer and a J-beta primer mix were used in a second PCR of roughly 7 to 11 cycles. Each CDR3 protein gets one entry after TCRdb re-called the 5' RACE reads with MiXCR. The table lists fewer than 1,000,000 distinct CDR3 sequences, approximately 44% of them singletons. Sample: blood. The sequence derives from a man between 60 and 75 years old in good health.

This CDR3 is CASSQDSRGGAGETQYF. CDR3 nucleotide sequence: TGCGCCAGCAGCCAAGATTCTCGCGGGGGGGCCGGTGAGACCCAGTACTTC. This chain connects TRBV4-3 to TRBJ2-5; TRBD2 agrees at 9 bases. From germline, CDR1 is LGHNA and CDR2 YSLEER. V was clipped by 0 bases and J by 5 bases; unmatched bases: 10. The length of the CDR3 is 17 residues.